Listed here are 11 T cell receptor beta chains from one sample, sequenced in a study of T cells in Graves' hyperthyroidism and ophthalmopathy. The TCR beta CDR3 regions underwent amplification using RNA transcripts as the source. HTBI primers drove first-round RT-PCR of the TCR CDR3. TCRdb re-called the multiplex PCR reads through MiXCR, storing one row per CDR3 protein. Of around 620,000 distinct CDR3 sequences listed, 15% to 20% are singletons. Input material: blood. The receptors shown here come from a woman younger than 45 with Graves' hyperthyroidism.

This clonotype has ten or more counts. This chain uses TRBV20-1 with TRBJ2-1; 8 nucleotides agree with TRBD2. After removal of 6 bases from V and 0 bases from J, the junction contained 13 bases not matched to a gene. This CDR3 is 17 amino acids long. In germline, CDR1 is DFQATT, CDR2 SNEGSKA (reference sequence). In DNA, the CDR3 is TGCAGTGCCCCCGTCCGGGCTAGCGGGCCCTCCTACAATGAGCAGTTCTTC. It yields the protein CSAPVRASGPSYNEQFF.

This clonotype turned up a few times. This sequence joins TRBV2 and TRBJ2-3; D could derive from TRBD1 or TRBD2 (6 bases each). Germline V gene data show CDR1 as SNHLY and CDR2 as FYNNEI. This CDR3 contains 16 residues. The ends were cut back, 0 bases at V and 1 base at J, with 11 bases in the middle. The CDR3 is CASSEALRGGTDTQYF. The DNA for the CDR3 is TGTGCCAGCAGTGAAGCGCTTAGGGGGGGCACAGATACGCAGTATTTT.

This clonotype was seen many times. The rearrangement uses TRBV18 and TRBJ1-5, with a weak D call TRBD1 (5 bases). V was trimmed by 3 bases and J by 4 bases, leaving 13 bases between them. The germline gives CDR1 KGHSH, CDR2 LQKENI. The CDR3 loop spans 15 amino acids. Here the CDR3 reads CASSPGTAENQPQHF. In DNA, the CDR3 is TGTGCCAGCTCACCGGGGACGGCAGAGAATCAGCCCCAGCATTTT.

This clonotype came up many times. The genes are TRBV6-1 and TRBJ2-1; 13 bases align to TRBD2. The CDR3 loop spans 18 amino acids. The V gene end was trimmed by 4 bases and the J gene end by 3 bases; junction bases not matched to a gene: 9. From germline, CDR1 is MNHNS and CDR2 SASEGT. This CDR3 is CASSGVTSGRYLYNEQFF. CDR3 bases: TGTGCCAGCAGTGGGGTGACTAGCGGGAGGTACCTCTACAATGAGCAGTTCTTC.

The sample holds many counts of this clonotype. The chain links TRBV7-2 to TRBJ2-2; D gene uncertain. V was cut by 5 bases and J by 5 bases, with 9 bases left in between. Germline-derived CDR1 and CDR2 are SGHTA and FQGNSA. The CDR3 has 13 residues. The CDR3 DNA reads as TGTGCCAGCAGCGCCCGATATACCGGGGAGCTGTTTTTT. Protein: CASSARYTGELFF.

This clonotype was found many times. The rearrangement joins TRBV28 to TRBJ2-7; 11 nucleotides line up with TRBD2. Germline assignment: CDR1 MDHEN and CDR2 SYDVKM. Trimming took 4 bases from V and 2 from J; bases not matched to a gene: 7. This CDR3 region has 16 residues. CDR3 sequence (DNA): TGTGCCAGCAGTTCGACCGGGACTAGCGGTACCTACGAGCAGTACTTC. This codes for CASSSTGTSGTYEQYF.

In its sample, this clonotype was seen a few times. This chain uses TRBV19 with TRBJ2-7; 9 nucleotides match TRBD2. Germline V gives CDR1 LNHDA, CDR2 SQIVND (reference sequence). V lost 3 bases and J lost 6; bases outside the gene matches: 3. The CDR3 sequence is 13 residues long. The CDR3 nucleotides read TGTGCCAGTAGTATCCTAGCGGGAAGCGAGCAGTACTTC. This sequence encodes CASSILAGSEQYF. Using reference TRBV19 and TRBJ2-7 for the parts outside the CDR3, the full variable domain is DGGITQSPKYLFRKEGQNVTLSCEQNLNHDAMYWYRQDPGQGLRLIYYSQIVNDFQKGDIAEGYSVSREKKESFPLTVTSAQKNPTAFYLCASSILAGSEQYFGPGTRLTVT.

This clonotype appeared many times. The chain combines TRBV30 with TRBJ1-1; no reliable D call. The CDR3 spans 11 residues. Looked up from germline, CDR1 is GTSNPN and CDR2 is SVGIG (reference sequence). The germline V and J ends were trimmed by 0 bases and 4 bases, with 3 bases remaining between them. The DNA of the CDR3 is TGTGCCTGGAGTGTTAGCACTGAAGCTTTCTTT. Translating gives CAWSVSTEAFF.

This clonotype has a count of ten or more. This chain uses TRBV6-2 or TRBV6-3 with TRBJ2-1; D is unclear. The CDR3 covers 13 residues. With 5 bases removed from V and 2 bases from J, the gap between germline ends came to 7 bases. Germline CDR1 and CDR2: MNHEY and SVGEGT. The CDR3: CASSRDPYNEQFF. The DNA of the CDR3 is TGTGCCAGCAGTCGTGATCCCTACAATGAGCAGTTCTTC.

This clonotype was found many times. The rearrangement links TRBV2 to TRBJ2-2; 11 bases map to TRBD2. The CDR3 length is 15 residues. Germline assignment: CDR1 SNHLY and CDR2 FYNNEI. Unmatched junction bases numbered 2, after V lost 7 bases and J lost 1 base. CDR3 DNA sequence: TGTGCCAGCACGGGACTAGCGGAGAACACCGGGGAGCTGTTTTTT. Its protein is CASTGLAENTGELFF.

This clonotype was observed many times. The genes are TRBV20-1 and TRBJ2-5; D gene ambiguous. Trimming removed 6 bases at V and 2 bases at J, with 16 bases between. The germline gives CDR1 DFQATT, CDR2 SNEGSKA (reference sequence). This CDR3 comprises 14 residues. The chain's CDR3 is CSAEVGERQETQYF. CDR3 DNA sequence: TGCAGTGCCGAGGTTGGGGAACGGCAAGAGACCCAGTACTTC.